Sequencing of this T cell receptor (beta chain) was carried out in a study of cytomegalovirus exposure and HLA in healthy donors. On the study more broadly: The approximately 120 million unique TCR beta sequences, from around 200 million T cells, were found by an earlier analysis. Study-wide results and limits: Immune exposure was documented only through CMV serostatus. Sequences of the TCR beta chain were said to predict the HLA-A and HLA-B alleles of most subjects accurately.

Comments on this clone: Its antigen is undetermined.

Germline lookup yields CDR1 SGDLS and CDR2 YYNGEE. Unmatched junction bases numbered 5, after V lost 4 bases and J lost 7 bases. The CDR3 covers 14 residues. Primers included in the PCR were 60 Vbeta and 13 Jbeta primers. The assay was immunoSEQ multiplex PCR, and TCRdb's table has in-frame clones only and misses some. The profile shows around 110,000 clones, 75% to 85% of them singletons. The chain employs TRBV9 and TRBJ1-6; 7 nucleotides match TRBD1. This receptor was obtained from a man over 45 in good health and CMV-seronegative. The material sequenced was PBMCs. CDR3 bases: TGTGCCAGCAGCCAGGGGGTAGCAAATTCACCCCTCCACTTT. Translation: CASSQGVANSPLHF. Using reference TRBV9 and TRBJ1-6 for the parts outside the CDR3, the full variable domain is DSGVTQTPKHLITATGQRVTLRCSPRSGDLSVYWYQQSLDQGLQFLIQYYNGEERAKGNILERFSAQQFPDLHSELNLSSLELGDSALYFCASSQGVANSPLHFGNGTRLTVT.